A selection of T cell receptor beta chains follows, all from one sample in a study of shared clonotypes between healthy human individuals. Libraries were prepared by immunoSEQ multiplex PCR; TCRdb keeps only in-frame clonotypes and omits some of them. Of about 2.1 million clones in the sample, 90% to 95% are singletons; the top ten hold 1.7%. Sequencing was done on a sample of naive CD8+ T cells from PBMCs. The receptor set was obtained from a man aged 18 to 30 in good health. Some clones in this sample may be carry-over from other donors' samples. Both conserved end residues are part of each CDR3. Fields, in order: V gene, CDR3 protein.

V: TRBV10-3; CDR3: CAISGTEALYEQYF
V: TRBV23-1; CDR3: CASSPVLVVTGASGNTIYF
V: TRBV9; CDR3: CASSPAVTGELFF
V: TRBV7-9; CDR3: CASSEQEVEQYF
V: TRBV19; CDR3: CASSIGQNTDTQYF
V: TRBV5-6; CDR3: CASSPAWVGSGSSTDTQYF
V: TRBV19; CDR3: CASSIDRSGATGELFF
V: TRBV7-3; CDR3: CASSLTRNTEAFF
V: TRBV27; CDR3: CASSLRGAPQETQYF
V: TRBV27; CDR3: CASSSPYRTIDRVHEQYF
V: TRBV28; CDR3: CASSFQSYEQYF
V: TRBV5-4; CDR3: CATILQGALSVNTEAFF
V: TRBV10-2; CDR3: CASSPGGNYGYTF
V: TRBV28; CDR3: CASIGNTIYF
V: TRBV9; CDR3: CASSFGLAGGGEQYF
V: TRBV7-7; CDR3: CASSLEASGYNEQFF
V: TRBV7-2; CDR3: CASSLAGGRANEQFF
V: TRBV19; CDR3: CATTQDISDRGYTF
V: TRBV23-1; CDR3: CASSQISLPGNYEQYF
V: TRBV19; CDR3: CASSLALGALPSYEQYF
V: TRBV30; CDR3: CAWSFVAGGPEQYF
V: TRBV9; CDR3: CASSVARQGLYNEQFF
V: TRBV10-2; CDR3: CASSENTEAFF
V: TRBV2; CDR3: CASSENRVMDTEAFF
V: TRBV10-3; CDR3: CAISERAGGSDTQYF
V: TRBV9; CDR3: CASSQERDTGELFF
V: TRBV29-1; CDR3: CSVNLGPVSYEQYF
V: TRBV27; CDR3: CASSWTGAVYEQYF
V: TRBV7-3; CDR3: CASSSGAEEETQYF
V: TRBV11-2; CDR3: CASSLVTYEQYF